This TCR beta chain appears in the sequencing data of a study of PD-1 blockade in classical Hodgkin lymphoma (dated by TCRdb to 2019 to 2021). For the study in its entirety: Nivolumab dosing was 3 mg/kg intravenously every 2 weeks, continuing until either disease progression or unacceptable toxicity. A peripheral blood immune signature of response to PD-1 blockade in classical Hodgkin lymphoma was defined using TCR beta sequencing and CyTOF. Broader findings and caveats from the paper: Baseline TCR diversity was reported to be lower in newly diagnosed patients than in healthy donors and to be lower still in relapsed/refractory patients. Lower diversity was observed in patients in whom nivolumab was started less than 1 year after ASCT, and these patients were excluded from later analyses so that confounding by immune reconstitution would be avoided. By C4D1, a significant rise was seen in CD4+ TCR diversity but not in CD8+ TCR diversity (p=0.0027 vs p=0.16), and the rise was most apparent among complete responders (p=0.02). The study was restricted to a single clinical trial cohort, and the causes of repertoire differences, possibly disease activity or prior therapy, were left undefined. Trial patients achieving complete response had baseline diversity similar to newly diagnosed patients, whereas partial responders and progressors had significantly lower diversity.

Sample time point, as interpreted from the label and publication: cycle 2 day 1 (C2D1) of nivolumab. Every trial patient had relapsed following autologous stem cell transplantation, and prior brentuximab vedotin exposure was what differed among cohorts A, B and C. A total of around 59 patients with relapsed/refractory classical Hodgkin lymphoma made up the trial cohort, and each patient's best overall response was complete response, partial response or progressive disease. Single-agent nivolumab was administered to trial patients in the multi-cohort phase II CheckMate 205 trial. An independent review committee assessed best overall response by applying the 2007 International Working Group response criteria. Trial PBMCs were obtained immediately prior to nivolumab initiation (C1D1) and on therapy at cycle 2 day 1 and cycle 4 day 1. Peripheral blood was collected in 8 mL Vacutainer Cell Preparation Tubes, from which PBMCs were isolated by centrifugation and then cryopreserved.

Genomic DNA was extracted with the Qiagen DNeasy kit from unsorted PBMCs and from negatively selected CD4+ and CD8+ fractions. TCR beta CDR3 regions were amplified by immunoSEQ multiplex PCR using primers annealing to V and J segments. A synthetic immune receptor repertoire was used to minimize amplification bias, and any remaining bias was removed computationally after sequencing. In the paper's pipeline: Custom Python scripts were used to quantify repertoire diversity as the Shannon entropy index. Unsorted, CD4+ and CD8+ repertoires were examined separately, except in combined analyses, for which CD4+ and CD8+ sequences were merged in silico. A clone was considered expanded if an increase in frequency of at least 2-fold after treatment relative to C1D1 was found, and a pseudocount of 0.5 was applied to clones undetected at baseline. Singleton clones were defined as clones with 0 or 1 copy at C1D1, and non-singleton clones were defined as clones with 2 or more copies. Clones expanded in unsorted samples were annotated as CD4+, CD8+ or unknown by matching protein sequences in sorted samples from the same patient. Wilcoxon tests on paired samples were used to test changes in diversity from C1D1 to C4D1. TCRdb re-hosts the immuneACCESS table, in-frame sequences only. Its copies lack some clones; in the studies checked, an unresolved V gene accounts for under half of them, and the cause for the rest is not known. V and J calls and clone size are copied from that table; D and trimming were computed from the DNA. The sample table holds approximately 43,000 clones, of which approximately 86% were seen once. The ten largest clones represent approximately 6% of the sample.

V is cut back by 7 bases and J by 0 bases, with 3 bases in the junction unmatched. CDR1 and CDR2 were assigned from the germline V gene as SQVTM and ANQGSEA. Taken from cysteine to phenylalanine, the CDR3 has 14 residues. Only CDR3 DNA is held: 42 bases, read in frame from base 1. Turning to this clone: No cognate antigen has been identified for it. It has no much larger one-base neighbor in the sample; base qualities were not kept.

This sequence was found in a human donor with classical Hodgkin lymphoma. This sequence uses TRBV29-1 and TRBJ2-1; 10 of the junction bases match TRBD1. Specimen: peripheral blood mononuclear cells (PBMCs), collected before the second cycle of nivolumab. DNA sequence: TGCAGCGCTGGACAGGGGGGCTCCTACAATGAGCAGTTCTTC. It translates as CSAGQGGSYNEQFF.